The 5 T cell receptor beta chains below come from one sample, sequenced in a study of CD8+ T cells in alopecia areata. Treatment indicated: oral pan-JAK inhibitor, 5-10 mg twice daily. Extracted from the samples, RNA was reverse transcribed into cDNA to serve as the sequencing template. TCRdb's table, derived via immunoSEQ multiplex PCR, lists solely in-frame clones and lacks some. In the table there are about 190,000 clones, around 60% of which are singletons. Sample: CD4+ T cells sorted from blood, taken at week 4, from a patient treated with tofacitinib. These receptors were collected from a human donor with alopecia areata.

This clone showed up just a few times. The chain couples TRBV29-1 to TRBJ2-1; 9 positions match TRBD1. From germline, CDR1 is SQVTM and CDR2 ANQGSEA. Trimming removed 4 bases from V and 7 bases from J; junction bases left unmatched: 5. The CDR3 spans 13 residues. CDR3 nucleotide sequence: TGCAGCGTTGCACAACAGGGGGCGAATGAGCAGTTCTTC. It yields the protein CSVAQQGANEQFF.

The J gene is TRBJ2-1, the V gene TRBV29-1; weak D call: TRBD1 (6 bases). Looked up from germline, CDR1 is SQVTM and CDR2 is ANQGSEA. This CDR3 is built from 13 residues. V shed 7 bases and J shed 9 bases, with 19 bases lying between them. The CDR3 region has the DNA TGCAGCGGGGGACGGTGGGGGCAATCTGAGCAGTTCTTC. Residues: CSGGRWGQSEQFF.

This chain connects TRBV11-2 to TRBJ2-2; 8 bases are a match to TRBD2. The germline V gene encodes CDR1 SGHAT and CDR2 FQNNGV. The CDR3 has 15 residues. The V segment lost 1 base and the J segment 5 bases; nucleotides outside the gene matches: 3. The CDR3 DNA reads TGTGCCAGCAGCTTAGCGGGAGGGAGGACCGGGGAGCTGTTTTTT. Amino acids: CASSLAGGRTGELFF.

The table lists this clone with many counts. The V and J genes are TRBV7-2 and TRBJ2-1; 8 bases fit TRBD1. CDR1 and CDR2 (germline): SGHTA, FQGNSA. CDR3 length equals 15 residues. Trimming removed 1 base from V and 4 bases from J; junction bases left unmatched: 3. The CDR3 protein is CASSLGQGRYNEQFF. The CDR3 DNA reads TGTGCCAGCAGCTTAGGACAGGGGAGATACAATGAGCAGTTCTTC.

This clone was recorded a few times. The chain has TRBV7-9 and TRBJ2-1; tentatively, D is TRBD1 or TRBD2 (5 bases each). Germline V CDR1 and CDR2: SEHNR, FQNEAQ (reference sequence). The V end was cut by 5 bases, the J end by 4 bases, with 27 bases between. The CDR3 runs to 19 residues. The CDR3 DNA sequence: TGTGCCAGCAGCGACGCCGGGGCAGGGTTCACCGGGGAGTACAATGAGCAGTTCTTC. Its translation: CASSDAGAGFTGEYNEQFF.